One and the same sample provided the 5 T cell receptor beta chains below, sequenced in a study of Tregs in tolerant kidney transplant recipients. TCRdb's table, derived via immunoSEQ multiplex PCR, lists solely in-frame clones and lacks some. The sample has 90,000 to 150,000 clones, about 91% seen once. The sequencing input was CD4+ T cells from blood. All receptors derive from a human donor in good health.

V gene TRBV10-2 combines with J gene TRBJ1-5; tentatively, D is TRBD1 (6 bases). The V gene lost 6 bases and the J gene lost 4 bases, with 10 bases spanning the gap. This CDR3 is 13 amino acids long. Germline V gene data show CDR1 as WSHSY and CDR2 as SAAADI. This chain's CDR3 is CASSVTGNQPQHF. The DNA of the CDR3 is TGCGCCAGCAGCGTAACAGGGAATCAGCCCCAGCATTTT.

The CDR3 here is CASSPSTGRLVDTDTQYF. The CDR3 DNA follows: TGTGCCAGCTCACCATCAACAGGAAGGTTGGTGGACACAGATACGCAGTATTTT. The chain recombines TRBV18 with TRBJ2-3, with a tentative D call TRBD1 (5 bases). CDR1 and CDR2 (germline): KGHSH, LQKENI. Trimming left V 2 bases short and J 2 bases short, with 20 bases between. This CDR3 spans 18 amino acids. Together with reference TRBV18 and TRBJ2-3, the CDR3 gives the full variable domain: NAGVMQNPRHLVRRRGQEARLRCSPMKGHSHVYWYRQLPEEGLKFMVYLQKENIIDESGMPKERFSAEFPKEGPSILRIQQVVRGDSAAYFCASSPSTGRLVDTDTQYFGPGTRLTVL.

V and J are TRBV30 and TRBJ1-6; TRBD1 might be the D (6 bases). The CDR3 covers 16 residues. Germline CDR1 reads GTSNPN; CDR2 reads SVGIG (reference sequence). Trimming removed 1 base at V and 7 bases at J, with 17 bases between. This CDR3 is CAWSETGLFTNSPLHF. CDR3 sequence (DNA): TGTGCCTGGAGTGAAACAGGGCTTTTCACGAATTCACCCCTCCACTTT.

The chain couples TRBV7-2 to TRBJ2-3, with 13 bases fitting TRBD2. Germline lookup yields CDR1 SGHTA and CDR2 FQGNSA. The CDR3 is 15 residues long. V was clipped by 3 bases and J by 4 bases; unmatched bases: 1. The CDR3 loop reads CASSFGLAGADTQYF. DNA for the CDR3: TGTGCCAGCAGCTTCGGACTAGCGGGAGCAGATACGCAGTATTTT.

The chain joins TRBV5-4 to TRBJ2-1, with 8 bases that match TRBD1. The length of the CDR3 is 18 residues. The V gene's germline CDR1 is SGHNT and CDR2 YYREEE (reference sequence). V lost 0 bases, J lost 6 bases, and 14 bases stayed unmatched. CDR3 amino acids: CASSLEIRTGSTSNEQFF. CDR3 DNA sequence: TGTGCCAGCAGCTTGGAAATTCGGACAGGGTCCACCTCCAATGAGCAGTTCTTC.